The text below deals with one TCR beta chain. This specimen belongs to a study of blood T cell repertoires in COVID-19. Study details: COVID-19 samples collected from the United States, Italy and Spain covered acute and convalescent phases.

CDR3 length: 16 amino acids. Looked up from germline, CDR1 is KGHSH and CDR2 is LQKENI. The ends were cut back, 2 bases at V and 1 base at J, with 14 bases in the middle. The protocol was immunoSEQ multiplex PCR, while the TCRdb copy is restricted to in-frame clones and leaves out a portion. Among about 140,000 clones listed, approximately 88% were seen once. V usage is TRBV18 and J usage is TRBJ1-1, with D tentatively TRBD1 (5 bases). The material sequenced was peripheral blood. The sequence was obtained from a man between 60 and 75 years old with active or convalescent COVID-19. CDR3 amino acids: CASSPKWAGQNTEAFF. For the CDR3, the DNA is TGTGCCAGCTCACCAAAATGGGCCGGACAGAACACTGAAGCTTTCTTT.